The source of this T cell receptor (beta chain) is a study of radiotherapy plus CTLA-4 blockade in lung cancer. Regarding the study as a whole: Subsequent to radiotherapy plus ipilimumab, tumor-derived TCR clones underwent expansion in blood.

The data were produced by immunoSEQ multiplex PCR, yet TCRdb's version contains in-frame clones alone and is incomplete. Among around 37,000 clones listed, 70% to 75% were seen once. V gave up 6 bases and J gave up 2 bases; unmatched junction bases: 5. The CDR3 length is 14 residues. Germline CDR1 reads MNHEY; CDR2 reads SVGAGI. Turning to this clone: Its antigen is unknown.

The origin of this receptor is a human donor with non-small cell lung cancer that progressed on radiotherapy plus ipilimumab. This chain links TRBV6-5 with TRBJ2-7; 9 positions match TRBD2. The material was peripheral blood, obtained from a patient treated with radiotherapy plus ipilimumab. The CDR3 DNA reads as TGTGCCAGCAGGGCTAGCGGGGACGCCTACGAGCAGTACTTC. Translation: CASRASGDAYEQYF.